The 27 T cell receptor beta chains reported below all come from one sample, sequenced in a study of regulatory T cells in long-lasting Graves disease. Time point meaning: persistent/refractory GD, antithyroid drugs over 5 years with positive TRAb. There was RNA extracted from PBMCs, and the TCR library was made from it. Libraries of TCR beta came from iRepertoire HTBI primers plus Arm-PCR of CDR3 regions. TCRdb independently ran MiXCR on the multiplex PCR reads; one entry per CDR3 protein. The data show about 470,000 distinct CDR3 sequences, 20% to 25% seen once. Here the sequenced sample was peripheral blood mononuclear cells (PBMCs), taken when the disease was refractory, from a patient treated with antithyroid drugs. The receptor source for this set is a female donor with Graves disease.

There are many counts of this clonotype. The chain carries TRBV6-1 and TRBJ2-6; TRBD1 agrees at 7 bases. CDR1 is MNHNS, CDR2 SASEGT, per germline. CDR3 length equals 17 residues. V lost 6 bases to trimming and J lost 4 bases; unmatched junction nucleotides: 12. The CDR3 nucleotides are TGTGCCAGCAGAGGCCGGGAACAGGGGACCGGGGCCAACGTCCTGACTTTC. This gives the protein CASRGREQGTGANVLTF.

This rearrangement joins TRBV20-1 to TRBJ2-7; possible D gene TRBD1, 6 bases. CDR3 length: 11 amino acids. Looked up from germline, CDR1 is DFQATT and CDR2 is SNEGSKA (reference sequence). Trimming pared 3 bases from V and 6 bases from J, leaving 9 bases between. The CDR3 region has the DNA TGCAGTGCTAGGGGACAAGCCGAGCAGTACTTC. Its protein is CSARGQAEQYF.

In this sample, this clonotype turned up a few times. This chain joins TRBV28 and TRBJ2-1, with TRBD1 as a possible D gene (6 bases). The CDR3 has 14 amino acids. Germline-derived CDR1 and CDR2 are MDHEN and SYDVKM. Trimming stripped 6 bases from V and 2 bases from J, with 11 bases between. The CDR3: CASSYREPYNEQFF. CDR3 DNA sequence: TGTGCCAGCAGCTACAGGGAACCCTACAATGAGCAGTTCTTC.

Of note for this clonotype: The junction differs from germline at one of its ends, possibly a read error. The rearrangement joins TRBV7-2 to TRBJ1-5; 8 bases match TRBD1. The germline CDR1 and CDR2 sequences are SGHTA and FQGNSA. This CDR3 comprises 15 residues. This CDR3 reads CASSLGQGGNRPQHF. Here the CDR3 DNA reads TGTGCCAGCAGCCTTGGACAGGGTGGGAATCGGCCCCAGCATTTT.

This chain links TRBV20-1 with TRBJ1-3, with 11 bases fitting TRBD1. The trim removed 6 bases at V and 3 bases at J, leaving 4 bases unmatched. There are 14 residues in the CDR3. CDR1 is DFQATT, CDR2 SNEGSKA, per germline (reference sequence). CDR3 in amino acids: CSATDRGHGNTIYF. CDR3 DNA: TGCAGTGCGACGGACAGGGGGCATGGAAACACCATATATTTT.

This clonotype was seen ten or more times. The J gene is TRBJ2-5, the V gene TRBV12-3 or TRBV12-4; no firm D call. This CDR3 is 13 amino acids long. Trimming removed 5 bases at V and 5 bases at J, with 12 bases between. The CDR3 spells CASSQPNGETQYF. CDR3 coding DNA: TGTGCCAGCAGTCAACCCAATGGGGAGACCCAGTACTTC.

This chain links TRBV11-3 with TRBJ2-3; D not certain. The V end lost 3 bases, the J end lost 7 bases, and 14 bases lay between the germline ends. The CDR3 length is 14 residues. Germline V gene data show CDR1 as SGHNT and CDR2 as YENEEA. CDR3 bases: TGTGCCAGCAGCTTGACCGGTCTCCCTAATACGCAGTATTTT. Translating gives CASSLTGLPNTQYF. Filled out from reference TRBV11-3 and TRBJ2-3, the complete variable domain reads EAGVVQSPRYKIIEKKQPVAFWCNPISGHNTLYWYLQNLGQGPELLIRYENEEAVDDSQLPKDRFSAERLKGVDSTLKIQPAELGDSAVYLCASSLTGLPNTQYFGPGTRLTVL.

In its sample, this clonotype was seen a few times. The V gene is TRBV27, the J gene TRBJ1-2, with D hard to call. CDR1 MNHEY and CDR2 SMNVEV come from the germline V gene (reference sequence). The CDR3 consists of 16 residues. The V end lost 4 bases, the J end lost 4 bases, and 19 bases lay between the germline ends. CDR3 DNA: TGTGCCAGCAGTTCCCGGTTCGATAGGCATAGCTATGGCTACACCTTC. Its protein product is CASSSRFDRHSYGYTF.

This chain uses TRBV5-1 with TRBJ1-1, with TRBD1 matching over 7 bases. The V and J ends lost 0 bases and 6 bases, in that order; junction bases with no gene match: 2. There are 13 residues in the CDR3. Germline CDR1 and CDR2: SGHRS and YFSETQ. The CDR3 loop reads CASSLEGAPEAFF. The CDR3 nucleotides read TGCGCCAGCAGCTTGGAGGGGGCCCCTGAAGCTTTCTTT. Full variable domain (rest looked up from reference TRBV5-1 and TRBJ1-1): KAGVTQTPRYLIKTRGQQVTLSCSPISGHRSVSWYQQTPGQGLQFLFEYFSETQRNKGNFPGRFSGRQFSNSRSEMNVSTLELGDSALYLCASSLEGAPEAFFGQGTRLTVV.

This clonotype was detected many times. The V and J genes are TRBV12-3 or TRBV12-4 and TRBJ1-1; D not resolved. The V gene lost 8 bases and the J gene lost 4 bases, with 11 bases spanning the gap. The CDR3 has 12 amino acids. CDR3 sequence: CASGWGGTEAFF. The CDR3 nucleotides are TGTGCCAGCGGGTGGGGAGGCACTGAAGCTTTCTTT.

The chain recombines TRBV20-1 with TRBJ2-7; 8 bases are shared with TRBD2. V trimming: 1 base; J trimming: 1 base; junction bases outside the gene matches: 12. The germline V gene has CDR1 DFQATT and CDR2 SNEGSKA (reference sequence). The CDR3 is 17 amino acids. Here the CDR3 DNA reads TGCAGTGCTAGAGTGGGGGGGGCGGGAGGCTATTCCTACGAGCAGTACTTC. It encodes CSARVGGAGGYSYEQYF.

The CDR3, as DNA: TGCGCCAGCAGCCACTTAGCGGGGGGGACAGAGACCCAGTACTTC. The encoded protein is CASSHLAGGTETQYF. V and J are TRBV4-1 and TRBJ2-5, with 11 bases matching TRBD2. The junction had 4 bases not matched to a gene; V was cut back by 3 bases and J by 4 bases. This CDR3 contains 15 residues. Germline-derived CDR1 and CDR2 are MGHRA and YSYEKL.

This clonotype has a count of ten or more. The rearrangement uses TRBV27 and TRBJ2-4; D may be TRBD2 (6 bases). The CDR3 covers 13 residues. The V and J ends lost 6 bases and 6 bases respectively, with 12 bases between them. Germline V CDR1 and CDR2: MNHEY, SMNVEV (reference sequence). CDR3 sequence (DNA): TGTGCCAGCAGCTCCGGGAGCAGAAACATTCAGTACTTC. Protein product: CASSSGSRNIQYF.

This clonotype occurred a few times. The chain is built from TRBV6-1 and TRBJ1-2; the D is unclear. Germline V gives CDR1 MNHNS, CDR2 SASEGT. CDR3 length: 12 amino acids. Trimming took 6 bases from V and 7 from J, leaving 12 bases between them. The CDR3 coding sequence is TGTGCCAGCAGATGGAGCGACTCTGGCTACACCTTC. Its translation: CASRWSDSGYTF.

A few counts support this clonotype. The chain carries TRBV7-2 and TRBJ2-7; 8 bases are shared with TRBD2. V was clipped by 5 bases and J by 4 bases; unmatched bases: 13. The germline V gene has CDR1 SGHTA and CDR2 FQGNSA. This CDR3 contains 16 residues. The CDR3 nucleotides are TGTGCCAGCAGCCTAGGGCGGGGGGCTGTAGCGTACGAGCAGTACTTC. Residues: CASSLGRGAVAYEQYF.

This chain links TRBV3-1 with TRBJ2-5, with TRBD2 as a possible D gene (6 bases). V was pared by 7 bases and J by 1 base, with 16 bases between. CDR3 length equals 15 residues. Germline CDR1 and CDR2: LGHDT and YNNKEL (reference sequence). The CDR3 loop is CASTPLAGTQETQYF. The CDR3 nucleotides read TGTGCCAGCACTCCCTTGGCGGGGACCCAAGAGACCCAGTACTTC.

This clonotype appeared a few times. This chain joins TRBV6-2 or TRBV6-3 and TRBJ2-7; 9 bases are a match to TRBD2. Germline assignment: CDR1 MNHEY and CDR2 SVGEGT. CDR3 length: 17 amino acids. The junction had 10 bases not matched to a gene; V was cut back by 2 bases and J by 2 bases. CDR3 loop: CASSYRPGTSPPYEQYF. The CDR3 bases are TGTGCCAGCAGTTACCGCCCCGGGACTAGCCCACCCTACGAGCAGTACTTC.

This clonotype was found many times. The V call is TRBV2, the J call TRBJ1-2; D uncertain. CDR1 and CDR2 (germline): SNHLY, FYNNEI. V lost 6 bases and J lost 12, with 14 bases in between. The CDR3 runs to 11 residues. CDR3 in amino acids: CASRGPRLHTF. For the CDR3, the DNA is TGTGCCAGCAGGGGCCCTCGGCTCCACACCTTC.

This chain links TRBV5-1 with TRBJ2-5, with D maybe TRBD2 (6 bases). Trimming shortened V by 10 bases and J by 5 bases, and 18 bases separated the two germline ends. The CDR3 sequence is 13 residues long. Germline CDR1 and CDR2: SGHRS and YFSETQ. CDR3 sequence: CASQAGPWETQYF. CDR3 nucleotides: TGCGCCTCCCAGGCGGGGCCTTGGGAGACCCAGTACTTC.

The chain uses TRBV2 and TRBJ2-7; 10 nucleotides agree with TRBD1. Per the germline V gene, CDR1 is SNHLY and CDR2 is FYNNEI. V trimming: 5 bases; J trimming: 4 bases; junction bases outside the gene matches: 8. The CDR3 runs to 15 residues. CDR3 coding DNA: TGTGCCAGCAGTCAACGGGACAGGGGATTGTACGAGCAGTACTTC. It yields the protein CASSQRDRGLYEQYF.

As regards this clonotype: A read error is possible here, since a much larger clone lies one base away. The chain couples TRBV6-9 to TRBJ2-5; TRBD1 matches at 7 bases. Germline V lookup: CDR1 MNHGY, CDR2 SVAAGI. The CDR3 spans 17 residues. The CDR3 DNA reads as TGTGCCGGCAGTTACCCTAGAGGACAGGCGACAAAAGAGACCCAGTACTTC. It translates to CAGSYPRGQATKETQYF.

At least ten counts were recorded for this clonotype. The V call is TRBV11-2, the J call TRBJ2-5; 7 nucleotides line up with TRBD2. The CDR3 is 11 amino acids. V lost 4 bases, J lost 10 bases, and 3 bases stayed unmatched. Germline V gene sequence: CDR1 SGHAT, CDR2 FQNNGV. This CDR3 is CASSWGGGQYF. DNA of the CDR3: TGTGCCAGCAGCTGGGGGGGGGGCCAGTACTTC.

This clonotype appeared a few times. DNA of the CDR3: TGTGCGGATGCTCAGGGGGCGCTGGACTATGGCTACACCTTC. Translated, it gives CADAQGALDYGYTF. The chain has TRBV2 and TRBJ1-2, with TRBD1 matching 8 bases. The CDR3 consists of 14 residues. Germline CDR1 SNHLY, CDR2 FYNNEI.

To note about this clonotype: A much more abundant neighbour one base away suggests this may be a read error. The chain is built from TRBV18 and TRBJ2-5; 7 bases line up with TRBD1. Trimming cost V 5 bases and J 7 bases; bases outside gene matches: 7. The germline V gene has CDR1 KGHSH and CDR2 LQKENI. The CDR3 spans 13 residues. CDR3 sequence (DNA): TGTGCCAGCTCAGAAGGGGGCGTGGGGACCCAGTACTTC. Its protein product is CASSEGGVGTQYF. Looking up the rest from reference TRBV18 and TRBJ2-5 gives the full variable domain: NAGVMQNPRHLVRRRGQEARLRCSPMKGHSHVYWYRQLPEEGLKFMVYLQKENIIDESGMPKERFSAEFPKEGPSILRIQQVVRGDSAAYFCASSEGGVGTQYFGPGTRLLVL.

Note on this clonotype: This may stem from a read error, because a much larger clone lies one nucleotide away. CDR3: CASSEARSGANTGELFF. CDR3 nucleotides: TGTGCCAGCAGTGAAGCGCGCAGCGGGGCGAACACCGGGGAGCTGTTTTTT. The rearrangement joins TRBV2 to TRBJ2-2; 7 nucleotides agree with TRBD2. The ends lost 0 bases at V and 0 bases at J; junction bases unmatched: 4. Germline CDR1 SNHLY, CDR2 FYNNEI. The CDR3 totals 17 residues.

This clonotype has a handful of counts. The genes are TRBV7-3 and TRBJ2-3; D gene unclear. Germline lookup yields CDR1 SGHTA and CDR2 FQGTGA. V lost 5 bases, J lost 4 bases, and 10 bases lay in between. The CDR3 covers 13 residues. The CDR3 reads CASSTIPADTQYF. DNA for the CDR3: TGTGCCAGCAGCACTATACCCGCAGATACGCAGTATTTT.

Many counts were recorded for this clonotype. This chain connects TRBV7-8 to TRBJ1-4, with 9 bases fitting TRBD1. This CDR3 contains 17 residues. V dropped 0 bases and J dropped 6; count of bases not matched to a gene: 8. Germline values: CDR1 SGHVS, CDR2 FQNEAQ. The CDR3: CASSLAPPGTGYEKLFF. In DNA form, the CDR3 reads TGTGCCAGCAGCTTAGCCCCGCCTGGGACAGGGTATGAAAAACTGTTTTTT.